A single sample gave rise to the 21 T cell receptor beta chains below, sequenced in a study of chemoradiotherapy in HPV16-positive cancers (dated 2022 in TCRdb). Receptor amplification or capture employed the immunoSEQ multiplex PCR assay. Imported from immuneACCESS, the table was reduced by TCRdb to in-frame sequences with V and J called. These copies leave out some clones; in studies compared against another copy, an unresolved V gene accounts for under half, and the cause of the remainder is not known. The sample yields around 53,000 clones; 90% were counted once. The top ten clonotypes cover roughly 3.4% of the sample. The source material was blood, sampled from a patient who underwent chemoradiotherapy. The receptors originated from a human donor with HPV-associated anogenital cancer.

The chain joins TRBV5-6 to TRBJ2-7; D gene ambiguous. Germline CDR1 SGHDT, CDR2 YYEEEE. Trimming pared 0 bases from V and 4 bases from J, leaving 11 bases between. The CDR3 has 14 amino acids. Written as DNA, the CDR3 is TGTGCCAGCAGCTTGGACCCCGGCCATTACGAGCAGTACTTC. It encodes CASSLDPGHYEQYF.

This clone has only one observation. The J gene is TRBJ1-1, the V gene TRBV30; 9 nucleotides line up with TRBD1. The germline V gene encodes CDR1 GTSNPN and CDR2 SVGIG (reference sequence). The CDR3 is made up of 13 amino acids. Germline trimming cut 4 bases from V and 5 bases from J; bases unmatched to any gene: 5. This chain's CDR3 is CAWKQGAGTEAFF. DNA of the CDR3: TGTGCCTGGAAACAGGGGGCTGGGACTGAAGCTTTCTTT.

The V and J genes are TRBV6-6 and TRBJ2-7, with 8 bases aligning to TRBD2. The length of the CDR3 is 16 residues. Germline values: CDR1 MNHNY, CDR2 SVGAGI (reference sequence). V shed 5 bases and J 0 bases; nucleotides not matched to a gene: 9. Here the CDR3 DNA reads TGTGCCAGCAGTCGGGGGGGGCAGCCCGTCTCCTACGAGCAGTACTTC. It codes for CASSRGGQPVSYEQYF.

The chain carries TRBV7-2 and TRBJ2-7; weak D call: TRBD1 (7 bases). This CDR3 has 14 residues. V lost 1 base and J 5 bases, leaving 12 bases between the germline ends. From germline, CDR1 is SGHTA and CDR2 FQGNSA. The CDR3 reads CASSLGGGGNEQYF. The CDR3 DNA reads as TGTGCCAGCAGCTTAGGCGGAGGGGGCAACGAGCAGTACTTC.

The V call is TRBV5-1, the J call TRBJ2-7; the match to TRBD2 covers 10 bases. The CDR3 covers 14 residues. CDR1 SGHRS and CDR2 YFSETQ come from the germline V gene. The junction had 6 bases not matched to a gene; V was cut back by 4 bases and J by 5 bases. The CDR3 sequence: CASSESGGANEQYF. The CDR3 DNA is TGCGCCAGCAGCGAAAGCGGGGGGGCAAACGAGCAGTACTTC.

This chain connects TRBV27 to TRBJ1-2; 8 positions agree with TRBD1. Germline V lookup: CDR1 MNHEY, CDR2 SMNVEV (reference sequence). There are 13 residues in the CDR3. Trimming removed 6 bases from V and 5 bases from J; junction bases left unmatched: 5. CDR3 region: CASRSTGVYGYTF. DNA for the CDR3: TGTGCCAGCAGGTCGACAGGGGTTTATGGCTACACCTTC.

CDR3 loop: CASSQVTSGPKEQFF. Written as DNA, the CDR3 is TGCGCCAGCAGCCAAGTTACGTCCGGCCCGAAAGAGCAGTTCTTC. The chain carries TRBV4-3 and TRBJ2-1; no clear D gene. The CDR3 is 15 amino acids. Trimming removed 1 base at V and 10 bases at J, with 17 bases between. Germline V gene sequence: CDR1 LGHNA, CDR2 YSLEER.

The CDR3 coding sequence is TGTGCCAGCAGTGAAACTGGGGAAGGCTACACCTTC. Residues: CASSETGEGYTF. The chain joins TRBV2 to TRBJ1-2, with D hard to call. The CDR3 is 12 amino acids. Germline values: CDR1 SNHLY, CDR2 FYNNEI. V gave up 2 bases and J gave up 8 bases, with 9 bases separating them.

The chain uses TRBV19 and TRBJ2-5; the match to TRBD1 covers 7 bases. The CDR3 consists of 13 residues. The germline CDR1 and CDR2 sequences are LNHDA and SQIVND (reference sequence). Trimming took 5 bases from V and 2 from J; bases not matched to a gene: 2. For the CDR3, the DNA is TGTGCCAGTAGTTTCAGGGGGCAAGAGACCCAGTACTTC. Residues: CASSFRGQETQYF.

The CDR3 DNA follows: TGCAGCGTTGAAGGTGGAGGACCCTATGGCTACACCTTC. Protein sequence: CSVEGGGPYGYTF. The rearrangement uses TRBV29-1 and TRBJ1-2; no clear D. The germline CDR1 and CDR2 sequences are SQVTM and ANQGSEA. The CDR3 is 13 residues long. V was cut by 1 base and J by 4 bases, with 10 bases left in between.

This chain joins TRBV4-3 and TRBJ2-2, with D perhaps matching TRBD1 or TRBD2 (5 bases each). Per germline, CDR1 LGHNA and CDR2 YSLEER. The CDR3 is 17 amino acids. The V and J ends lost 0 bases and 3 bases respectively, with 14 bases between them. CDR3 coding DNA: TGCGCCAGCAGCCAAGAAAACCAGGGAGAATACACCGGGGAGCTGTTTTTT. It yields the protein CASSQENQGEYTGELFF.

This chain connects TRBV27 to TRBJ2-1; D may be TRBD2 (5 bases). Germline CDR1 reads MNHEY; CDR2 reads SMNVEV (reference sequence). CDR3 length equals 15 residues. V was shortened by 4 bases and J by 1 base, with 11 bases between the two germline ends. Here the CDR3 reads CASSSPSGSYNEQFF. The CDR3 coding sequence is TGTGCCAGCAGTTCACCCAGCGGTTCCTACAATGAGCAGTTCTTC.

Written as DNA, the CDR3 is TGTGCCAGCAATGACCCCCGGGGCAGGTACACTGAAGCTTTCTTT. As protein: CASNDPRGRYTEAFF. The chain has TRBV6-6 and TRBJ1-1; the D gene is possibly TRBD1 (5 bases). Per the germline V gene, CDR1 is MNHNY and CDR2 is SVGAGI (reference sequence). V shed 7 bases and J shed 3 bases, with 18 bases lying between them. This CDR3 has 15 residues.

The chain has TRBV7-9 and TRBJ1-2, with 8 bases matching TRBD1. J gave up 2 bases and V 2 bases, and 4 bases lay outside the gene matches. This CDR3 has 15 residues. In germline, CDR1 is SEHNR, CDR2 FQNEAQ (reference sequence). The DNA of the CDR3 is TGTGCCAGCAGCTTAACTCGACAGGGGAACTATGGCTACACCTTC. This codes for CASSLTRQGNYGYTF.

Of note for this clone: An end of the junction does not agree with germline; a read error may underlie this. V usage is TRBV4-1 and J usage is TRBJ2-1, with 12 bases matching TRBD2. Germline values: CDR1 MGHRA, CDR2 YSYEKL. The CDR3 is 16 amino acids. The CDR3 sequence: CASSLRLAGVYDEQFF. The CDR3 DNA follows: TGCGCCAGCAGCCTACGACTAGCGGGGGTCTACGATGAGCAGTTCTTC.

J is TRBJ1-3 and V is TRBV7-2; D is ambiguous. The V gene lost 5 bases and the J gene lost 1 base, with 9 bases spanning the gap. The V gene's germline CDR1 is SGHTA and CDR2 FQGNSA. The CDR3 length is 14 residues. CDR3 sequence reads: CASSPTRSGNTIYF. CDR3 DNA sequence: TGTGCCAGCAGCCCGACCAGGTCTGGAAACACCATATATTTT.

This chain links TRBV6-6 with TRBJ2-7; the D gene is possibly TRBD2 (6 bases). The germline CDR1 and CDR2 sequences are MNHNY and SVGAGI (reference sequence). The CDR3 has 15 residues. V was shortened by 6 bases and J by 0 bases, with 15 bases between the two germline ends. CDR3 in amino acids: CASSPPRDSSYEQYF. The CDR3 nucleotides read TGTGCCAGCAGCCCTCCCCGGGACTCCTCCTACGAGCAGTACTTC.

The chain couples TRBV4-1 to TRBJ2-3; no definite D call. Between the trimmed V and J ends, which lost 1 base and 4 bases, there was a span of 3 bases. The CDR3 loop spans 12 amino acids. The germline CDR1 and CDR2 sequences are MGHRA and YSYEKL. CDR3 in DNA: TGCGCCAGCAGCCAAGTGTCAGATACGCAGTATTTT. Amino acids: CASSQVSDTQYF.

As DNA, the CDR3 is TGTGCCAGCAGCCCCGGCTTCTATAGTAATGAAAAACTGTTTTTT. This translates into CASSPGFYSNEKLFF. The genes are TRBV5-5 and TRBJ1-4; no clear D gene. The germline V and J ends were trimmed by 4 bases and 4 bases, with 14 bases remaining between them. The CDR3 loop spans 15 amino acids. The germline gives CDR1 SGHKS, CDR2 YYEKEE (reference sequence).

CDR3: CASSQGGLAINTGELFF. For the CDR3, the DNA is TGTGCCAGCAGCCAAGGGGGGCTAGCGATCAACACCGGGGAGCTGTTTTTT. V is TRBV14 and J is TRBJ2-2; D is tentatively TRBD1 or TRBD2 (6 bases each). The CDR3 has 17 residues. Germline values: CDR1 SGHDN, CDR2 FVKESK. Trimming stripped 1 base from V and 2 bases from J, with 14 bases between.

This clone was picked up a small number of times. This sequence joins TRBV6-6 and TRBJ1-5, with D unclear. Germline CDR1 reads MNHNY; CDR2 reads SVGAGI (reference sequence). Trimming left V 2 bases short and J 1 base short, with 9 bases between. The CDR3 runs to 15 residues. The CDR3, as DNA: TGTGCCAGCAGTTACGGAGAGTTGAGCAATCAGCCCCAGCATTTT. This translates into CASSYGELSNQPQHF.